Shown below are 8 T cell receptor beta chains from a single sample sequenced in a study of OX40 agonist ivuxolimab in advanced cancers. Some clones are missing from TCRdb's copy, which holds only in-frame ones; the method was immunoSEQ multiplex PCR. The sample consists of 100,000 to 140,000 clones, 80% to 95% of them appearing once. The sequencing here drew on CD4+ or CD8+ T cells sorted from blood, taken in a trial of the OX40 agonist ivuxolimab. The receptors were gathered from an adult with an advanced solid tumor such as melanoma, head and neck, liver or kidney cancer.

The chain recombines TRBV5-1 with TRBJ1-3; a weak D match, TRBD1 (6 bases). This CDR3 is built from 14 residues. CDR1 and CDR2 (germline): SGHRS, YFSETQ. The V end lost 4 bases, the J end lost 0 bases, and 8 bases lay between the germline ends. CDR3 protein: CASSEDSSGNTIYF. CDR3 coding DNA: TGCGCCAGCAGCGAGGACAGCTCTGGAAACACCATATATTTT.

The rearrangement uses TRBV7-3 and TRBJ2-1; 14 nucleotides agree with TRBD2. CDR3 length: 16 amino acids. Germline V gene sequence: CDR1 SGHTA, CDR2 FQGTGA. V lost 5 bases and J lost 7; bases outside the gene matches: 7. The DNA for the CDR3 is TGTGCCAGCAGCAGGGGACTAGCGGGAGCACGGAATGAGCAGTTCTTC. Amino acid sequence: CASSRGLAGARNEQFF.

The chain couples TRBV6-1 to TRBJ1-4, with TRBD1 as a possible D gene (6 bases). Trimming removed 0 bases at V and 12 bases at J, with 14 bases between. The CDR3 spans 14 residues. The V gene's germline CDR1 is MNHNS and CDR2 SASEGT. The CDR3 reads CASSEATLAGELFF. The DNA for the CDR3 is TGTGCCAGCAGTGAAGCGACCCTAGCAGGGGAACTGTTTTTT.

The chain recombines TRBV15 with TRBJ2-1; 7 nucleotides match TRBD2. J was trimmed by 8 bases and V by 1 base; bases with no gene match: 5. Germline values: CDR1 LNHNV, CDR2 YYDKDF (reference sequence). There are 14 residues in the CDR3. CDR3: CATSRGGLADEQFF. Written as DNA, the CDR3 is TGTGCCACCAGCAGAGGAGGGCTAGCGGATGAGCAGTTCTTC.

This clone was detected only once. The chain carries TRBV27 and TRBJ2-5; the D is unclear. The closer fit of TRBJ2-7 to the DNA end suggests the J call may be wrong. Per the germline V gene, CDR1 is MNHEY and CDR2 is SMNVEV (reference sequence). CDR3 size: 14 residues. CDR3 in amino acids: CASSFGRLAYEQYF. CDR3 DNA: TGTGCCAGCAGTTTTGGTCGGCTCGCCTACGAGCAGTACTTC.

The chain couples TRBV2 to TRBJ2-3, with 13 bases matching TRBD2. The CDR3 extends over 15 amino acids. V was clipped by 3 bases and J by 4 bases; unmatched bases: 1. Germline CDR1 and CDR2: SNHLY and FYNNEI. The CDR3 region is CASSETSGRSDTQYF. The DNA for the CDR3 is TGTGCCAGCAGTGAGACTAGCGGGAGGTCAGATACGCAGTATTTT.

J is TRBJ1-1 and V is TRBV27, with D unclear. The CDR3 totals 15 residues. Germline-derived CDR1 and CDR2 are MNHEY and SMNVEV (reference sequence). V was trimmed by 5 bases and J by 0 bases, leaving 13 bases between them. DNA of the CDR3: TGTGCCAGCAGTCCATACAGCAGTATGAACACTGAAGCTTTCTTT. It specifies CASSPYSSMNTEAFF.

The chain carries TRBV19 and TRBJ2-1; 8 bases fit TRBD2. The CDR3 is made up of 15 amino acids. Germline V gene lookup returns CDR1 LNHDA and CDR2 SQIVND (reference sequence). V was pared by 1 base and J by 12 bases, with 11 bases of the junction left unmatched. The CDR3 spells CASSIGAGGGRAQFF. The CDR3 nucleotides read TGTGCCAGTAGTATAGGGGCGGGAGGAGGAAGGGCGCAGTTCTTC.